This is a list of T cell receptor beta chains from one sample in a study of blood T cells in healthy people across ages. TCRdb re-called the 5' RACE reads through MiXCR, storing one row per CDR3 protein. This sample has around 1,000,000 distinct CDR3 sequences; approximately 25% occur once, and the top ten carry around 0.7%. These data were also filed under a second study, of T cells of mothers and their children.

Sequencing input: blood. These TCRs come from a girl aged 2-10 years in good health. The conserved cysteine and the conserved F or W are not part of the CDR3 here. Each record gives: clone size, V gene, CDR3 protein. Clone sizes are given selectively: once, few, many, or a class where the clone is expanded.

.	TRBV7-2	ASSPRTGDLYQPQH
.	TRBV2	ASRRGQEISSYNSPLH
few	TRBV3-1	ASSHARDQPQH
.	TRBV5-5	ASSLTGELQETQY
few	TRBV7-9	ASNLRDTEAF
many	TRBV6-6	ASSSDSNEQF
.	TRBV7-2	ASSLDTGSFSYEQY
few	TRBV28	ASSLILGYSNQPQH
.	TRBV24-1	ATGRAYNEQF
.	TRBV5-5	ASSHWPQPTFGETQY
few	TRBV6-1	ASRSTAPGQGLSGANVLT
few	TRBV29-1	SFRGDAQY
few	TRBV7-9	ASSYDPLGWTEAF
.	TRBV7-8	ASSIGQLPIKHGAYEQY
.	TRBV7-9	ASSPQGGLEKLF
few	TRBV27	ASSLFGGDIQY
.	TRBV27	ASCSASREGGTEAF
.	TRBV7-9	ASSSAADYLPYEQY
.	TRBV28	ASSFGDGKLF
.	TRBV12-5	ASAPGWDTYEQY
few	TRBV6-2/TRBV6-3	ASTDFTGWKLF
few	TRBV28	ASRTSDPLPFPLQY
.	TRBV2	ASGRGGSTDTQY
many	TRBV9	ASSATSGGVTGELF
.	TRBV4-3	ASSQEMGGTYEQY
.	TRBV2	ASEGGDYGYT
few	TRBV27	ASSWDGTNYGYT
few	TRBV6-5	ASSNPSEAF
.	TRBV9	ASSPGTSGENEQF
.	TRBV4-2	ASSPPNGYGYT
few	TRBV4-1	ASSHRGQNQPQH
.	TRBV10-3	AISDGTAGGTQY
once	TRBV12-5	ASGLGSTGLQPQH
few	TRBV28	ASSFRRYYRGDSGANVLT
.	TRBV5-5	ASSLGARTEAF
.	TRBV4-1	ASSQGPFLNEQF
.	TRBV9	AFYEQY
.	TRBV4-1	ASSQDLGEGSYEQY
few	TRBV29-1	SVPGRLYGYT
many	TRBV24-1	ATGTGGELF
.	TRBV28	ASKKGGFWGYT
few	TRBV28	ASSETRTPYGYT
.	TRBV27	ASSLSSTGSTKNIQY
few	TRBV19	ASRPGSRFYGYT
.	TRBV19	ASSIPGGTDTQY
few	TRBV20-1	SARGTSGTQGDTQY
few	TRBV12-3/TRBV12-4	ASSPDSAFSQPQH
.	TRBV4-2	ASRTPGHTGELF
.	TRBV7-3	ASSLARDSQAF
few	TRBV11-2	ASSSEPRGHEQY
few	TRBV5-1	ASSLVGGQSRYEQY
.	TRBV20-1	SASKVVQETQY
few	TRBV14	ASSQIGGGQYNEQF
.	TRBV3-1	ASSPSPKAGRETQY
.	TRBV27	ASSLYQHHTEAF